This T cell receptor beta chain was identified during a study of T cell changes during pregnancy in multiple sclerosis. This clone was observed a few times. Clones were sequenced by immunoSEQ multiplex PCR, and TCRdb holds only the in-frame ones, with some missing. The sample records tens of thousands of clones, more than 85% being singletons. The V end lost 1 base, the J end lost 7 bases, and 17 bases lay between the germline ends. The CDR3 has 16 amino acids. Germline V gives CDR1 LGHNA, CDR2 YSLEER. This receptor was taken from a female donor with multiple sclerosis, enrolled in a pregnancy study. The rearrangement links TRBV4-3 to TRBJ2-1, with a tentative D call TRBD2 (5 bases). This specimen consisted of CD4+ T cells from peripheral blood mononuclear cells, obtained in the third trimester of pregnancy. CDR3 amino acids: CASSQVLRGLGNEQFF. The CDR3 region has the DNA TGCGCCAGCAGCCAAGTCCTCCGGGGTTTAGGGAATGAGCAGTTCTTC.